The rows below give T cell receptor beta chains drawn from one sample of a study of blood T cell repertoires in COVID-19. TCRdb's table, derived via immunoSEQ multiplex PCR, lists solely in-frame clones and lacks some. Of more than 300,000 clones in the sample, around 90% were seen once. The specimen was PBMCs or T cells enriched from blood (not recorded which). The origin of the receptors is a woman aged 25 to 39 who had recovered from COVID-19. Each CDR3 is given with its conserved first and last residue. The order of the fields is D gene, clone size, J gene, V gene, CDR3 protein, CDR3 DNA. The D gene is left open where the match is weak. Size values are once, few and many counts, or a class for expanded clones, and some rows have none.

TRBD2 | NA | TRBJ2-2 | TRBV9 | CASSITSGGNTGELFF | TGTGCCAGCAGCATTACTAGCGGGGGGAACACCGGGGAGCTGTTTTTT
TRBD1 | NA | TRBJ1-1 | TRBV5-4 | CASRLDRVGGTEAFF | TGTGCCAGCAGGCTAGACAGGGTAGGGGGGACTGAAGCTTTCTTT
TRBD2 | NA | TRBJ2-7 | TRBV6-5 | CASRTASGRIYEQYF | TGTGCCAGCAGAACGGCTAGCGGTCGTATCTACGAGCAGTACTTC
NA | NA | TRBJ2-7 | TRBV9 | CASSVGSSGAQEQYF | TGTGCCAGCAGCGTAGGGAGTAGCGGAGCCCAAGAGCAGTACTTC
TRBD1 | NA | TRBJ1-5 | TRBV2 | CASRADREQPQHF | TGTGCCAGCAGGGCGGACAGGGAACAGCCCCAGCATTTT
TRBD1 | NA | TRBJ1-1 | TRBV6-5 | CASSYRWTGRNTEAFF | TGTGCCAGCAGTTATCGATGGACAGGGAGGAACACTGAAGCTTTCTTT
NA | NA | TRBJ1-1 | TRBV5-1 | CASSLDGGREGEAFF | TGCGCCAGCAGCCTCGACGGCGGGAGGGAGGGTGAAGCTTTCTTT
NA | NA | TRBJ2-4 | TRBV11-3 | CASSLVGGTKNIQYF | TGTGCCAGCAGCTTAGTCGGAGGGACCAAAAACATTCAGTACTTC
NA | NA | TRBJ2-7 | TRBV2 | CASRVDTGSYEQYF | TGTGCCAGCAGGGTCGACACGGGGTCCTACGAGCAGTACTTC
TRBD1 | NA | TRBJ1-2 | TRBV5-4 | CASGTTGSGYTF | TGTGCCAGCGGCACGACAGGGAGCGGCTACACCTTC
TRBD2 | NA | TRBJ2-3 | TRBV7-2 | CASSSPRVGSGTSRDTQYF | TGTGCCAGCAGCTCCCCGAGGGTAGGGAGCGGGACGTCCAGAGATACGCAGTATTTT
NA | NA | TRBJ2-7 | TRBV10-3 | CARTSGHNYEQYF | TGTGCCCGTACCTCGGGTCATAACTACGAGCAGTACTTC
TRBD1 | NA | TRBJ1-2 | TRBV18 | CASSPPGQGRGYTF | TGTGCCAGCTCACCCCCGGGACAGGGTAGAGGCTACACCTTC
TRBD2 | NA | TRBJ2-1 | TRBV27 | CAFPVSGRIRYNEQFF | TGTGCCTTCCCCGTTAGCGGGAGGATCAGATACAATGAGCAGTTCTTC
TRBD1 | NA | TRBJ2-1 | TRBV18 | CASSSGQGNEQFF | TGTGCCAGCTCATCGGGACAGGGCAATGAGCAGTTCTTC
TRBD2 | once | TRBJ2-1 | TRBV4-3 | CASSQDIAGVAYNEQFF | TGCGCCAGCAGCCAAGATATAGCGGGAGTAGCCTACAATGAGCAGTTCTTC
NA | NA | TRBJ2-2 | TRBV24-1 | CATSELTGELFF | TGTGCCACCAGTGAACTCACCGGGGAGCTGTTTTTT
NA | NA | TRBJ1-4 | TRBV5-1 | CASKENAGGGEKLFF | TGCGCCAGCAAGGAAAATGCGGGGGGCGGTGAAAAACTGTTTTTT
NA | NA | TRBJ2-7 | TRBV28 | CASRPPGYEQYF | TGTGCCAGCAGGCCCCCCGGGTACGAGCAGTACTTC
TRBD1 | NA | TRBJ2-7 | TRBV28 | CASRDYGRGSTEQYF | TGTGCCAGCAGAGATTACGGCAGGGGGTCAACCGAGCAGTACTTC
TRBD1 | NA | TRBJ1-1 | TRBV7-3 | CASKAGGSSEAFF | TGTGCCAGCAAAGCAGGGGGCTCCTCTGAAGCTTTCTTT
NA | NA | TRBJ1-6 | TRBV3-1/TRBV3-2 | CASSSIDGTTLHF | TGTGCCAGCAGTTCCATCGACGGGACAACCCTCCACTTT
NA | NA | TRBJ2-1 | TRBV7-2 | CASSPTWGQETSRSRFF | TGTGCCAGCAGCCCAACCTGGGGGCAGGAGACGTCTCGGAGCAGGTTCTTC
NA | once | TRBJ2-1 | TRBV29-1 | CSVSWTGTYNEQFF | TGCAGCGTTAGTTGGACGGGGACCTACAATGAGCAGTTCTTC
TRBD1 | NA | TRBJ2-7 | TRBV27 | CASSEGASYEQYF | TGTGCCAGCAGTGAGGGGGCTTCCTACGAGCAGTACTTC
NA | NA | TRBJ1-5 | TRBV12-3/TRBV12-4 | CASSLTENQPQHF | TGTGCCAGCAGTTTAACGGAGAATCAGCCCCAGCATTTT
TRBD2 | once | TRBJ2-1 | TRBV24-1 | CATSDSGLAGTYNEQFF | TGTGCCACCAGTGATTCCGGACTAGCGGGGACATACAATGAGCAGTTCTTC